This TCR beta chain was sequenced during a study of cytotoxic CD8 clonotypes in ibrutinib-treated CLL. Per germline, CDR1 LNHDA and CDR2 SQIVND (reference sequence). V gave up 5 bases and J gave up 2 bases, with 13 bases separating them. The CDR3 consists of 14 residues. Some clones are missing from TCRdb's copy, which holds only in-frame ones; the method was immunoSEQ multiplex PCR. The sample includes 150,000 to 250,000 clones, around 72% of them seen just once. The material was PBMCs, obtained after 24 months of ibrutinib treatment. The rearrangement joins TRBV19 to TRBJ2-7; tentatively, D is TRBD1 or TRBD2 (5 bases each). The receptor comes from a human donor with chronic lymphocytic leukemia. The CDR3 coding sequence is TGTGCCAGTAGTCACCGGGGACCCCCCTACGAGCAGTACTTC. Its protein product is CASSHRGPPYEQYF.